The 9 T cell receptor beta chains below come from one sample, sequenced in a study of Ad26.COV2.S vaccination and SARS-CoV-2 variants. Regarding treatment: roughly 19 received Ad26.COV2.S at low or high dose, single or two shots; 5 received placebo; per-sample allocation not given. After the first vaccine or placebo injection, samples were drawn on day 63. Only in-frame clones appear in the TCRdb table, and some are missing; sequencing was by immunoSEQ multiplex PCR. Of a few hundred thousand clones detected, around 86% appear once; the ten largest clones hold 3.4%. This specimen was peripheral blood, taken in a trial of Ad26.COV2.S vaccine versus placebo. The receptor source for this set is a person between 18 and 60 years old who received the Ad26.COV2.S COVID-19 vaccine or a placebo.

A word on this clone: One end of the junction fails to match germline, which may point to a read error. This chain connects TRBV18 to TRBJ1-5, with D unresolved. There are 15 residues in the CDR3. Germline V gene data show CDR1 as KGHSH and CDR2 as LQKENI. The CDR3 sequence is CASLPESGGNQPQHF. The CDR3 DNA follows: TGTGCCAGCTTACCAGAGTCCGGGGGCAATCAGCCCCAGCATTTT.

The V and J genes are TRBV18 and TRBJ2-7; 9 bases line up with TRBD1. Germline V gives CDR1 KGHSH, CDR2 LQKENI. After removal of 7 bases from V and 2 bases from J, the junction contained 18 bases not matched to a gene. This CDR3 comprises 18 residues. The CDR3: CASFPGTGLALGAYEQYF. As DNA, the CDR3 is TGTGCCAGCTTCCCAGGGACAGGGCTTGCGTTAGGTGCCTACGAGCAGTACTTC.

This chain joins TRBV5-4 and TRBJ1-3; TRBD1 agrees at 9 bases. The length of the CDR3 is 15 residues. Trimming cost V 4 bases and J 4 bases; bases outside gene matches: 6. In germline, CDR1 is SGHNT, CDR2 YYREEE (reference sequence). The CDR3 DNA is TGTGCCAGCAGCCCTACAGGGGGCGCGGGAAACACCATATATTTT. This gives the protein CASSPTGGAGNTIYF. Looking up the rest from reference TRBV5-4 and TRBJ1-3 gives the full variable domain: ETGVTQSPTHLIKTRGQQVTLRCSSQSGHNTVSWYQQALGQGPQFIFQYYREEENGRGNFPPRFSGLQFPNYSSELNVNALELDDSALYLCASSPTGGAGNTIYFGEGSWLTVV.

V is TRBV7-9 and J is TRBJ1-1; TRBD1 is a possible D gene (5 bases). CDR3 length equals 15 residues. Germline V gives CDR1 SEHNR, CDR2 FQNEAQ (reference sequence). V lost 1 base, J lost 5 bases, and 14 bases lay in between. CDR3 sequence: CASSLGYGGETEAFF. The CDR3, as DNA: TGTGCCAGCAGCTTAGGTTACGGGGGTGAGACTGAAGCTTTCTTT.

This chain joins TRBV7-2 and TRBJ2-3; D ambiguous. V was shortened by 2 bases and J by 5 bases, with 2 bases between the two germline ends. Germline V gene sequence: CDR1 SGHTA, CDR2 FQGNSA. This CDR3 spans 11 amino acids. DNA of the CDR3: TGTGCCAGCAGCTTATTAGATACGCAGTATTTT. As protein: CASSLLDTQYF.

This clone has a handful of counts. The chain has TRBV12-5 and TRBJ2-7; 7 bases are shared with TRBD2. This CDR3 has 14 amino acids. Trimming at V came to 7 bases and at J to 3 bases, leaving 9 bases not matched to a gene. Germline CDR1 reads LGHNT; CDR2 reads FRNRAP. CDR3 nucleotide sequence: TGTGCTAGTGCCTCGGGACTACGGAACTACGAGCAGTACTTC. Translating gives CASASGLRNYEQYF.

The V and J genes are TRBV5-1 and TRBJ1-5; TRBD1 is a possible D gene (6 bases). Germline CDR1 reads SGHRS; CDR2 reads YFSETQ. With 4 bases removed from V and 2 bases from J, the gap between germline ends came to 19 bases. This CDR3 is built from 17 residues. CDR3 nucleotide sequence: TGCGCCAGCAGCGGGGAAACAGGGAGTGACGGCAATCAGCCCCAGCATTTT. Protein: CASSGETGSDGNQPQHF.

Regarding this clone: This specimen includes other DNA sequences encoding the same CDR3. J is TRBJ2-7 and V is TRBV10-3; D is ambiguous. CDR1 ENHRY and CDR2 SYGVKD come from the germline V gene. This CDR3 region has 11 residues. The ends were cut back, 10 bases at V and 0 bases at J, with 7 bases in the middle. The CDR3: CATTSSYEQYF. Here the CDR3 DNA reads TGTGCCACGACGAGCTCCTACGAGCAGTACTTC.

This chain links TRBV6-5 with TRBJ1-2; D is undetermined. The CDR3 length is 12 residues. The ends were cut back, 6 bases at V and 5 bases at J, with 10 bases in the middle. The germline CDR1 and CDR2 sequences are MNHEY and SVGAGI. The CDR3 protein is CASSLRPYGYTF. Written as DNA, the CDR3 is TGTGCCAGCAGCTTACGCCCGTATGGCTACACCTTC.